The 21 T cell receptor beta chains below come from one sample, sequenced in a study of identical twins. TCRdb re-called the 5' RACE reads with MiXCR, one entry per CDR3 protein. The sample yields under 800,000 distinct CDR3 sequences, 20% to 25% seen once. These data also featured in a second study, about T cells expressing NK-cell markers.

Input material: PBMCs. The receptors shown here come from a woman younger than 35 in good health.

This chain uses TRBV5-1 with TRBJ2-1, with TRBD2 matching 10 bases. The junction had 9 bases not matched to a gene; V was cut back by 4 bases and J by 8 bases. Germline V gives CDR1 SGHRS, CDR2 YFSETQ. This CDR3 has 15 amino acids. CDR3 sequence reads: CASSRAGTSAHEQFF. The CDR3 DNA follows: TGCGCCAGCAGCCGCGCCGGGACTAGCGCCCATGAGCAGTTCTTC.

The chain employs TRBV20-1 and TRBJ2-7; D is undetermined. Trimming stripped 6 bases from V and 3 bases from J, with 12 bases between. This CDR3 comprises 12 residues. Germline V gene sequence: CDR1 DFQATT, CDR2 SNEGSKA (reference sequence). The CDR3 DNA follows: TGCAGTGCCGCCGCGGACCACTACGAGCAGTACTTC. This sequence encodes CSAAADHYEQYF.

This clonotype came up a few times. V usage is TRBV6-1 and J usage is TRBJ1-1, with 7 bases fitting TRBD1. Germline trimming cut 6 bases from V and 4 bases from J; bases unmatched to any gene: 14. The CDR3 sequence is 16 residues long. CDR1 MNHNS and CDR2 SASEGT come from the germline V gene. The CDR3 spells CASSSWGRQGPTEAFF. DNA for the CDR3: TGTGCCAGCAGCTCCTGGGGGCGACAGGGCCCCACTGAAGCTTTCTTT.

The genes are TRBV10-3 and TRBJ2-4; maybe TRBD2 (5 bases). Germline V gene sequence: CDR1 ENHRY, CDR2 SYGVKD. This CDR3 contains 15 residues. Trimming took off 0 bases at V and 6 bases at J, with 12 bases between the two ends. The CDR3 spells CAISESDRAGNIQYF. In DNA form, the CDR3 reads TGTGCCATCAGTGAGTCGGACCGTGCGGGAAACATTCAGTACTTC.

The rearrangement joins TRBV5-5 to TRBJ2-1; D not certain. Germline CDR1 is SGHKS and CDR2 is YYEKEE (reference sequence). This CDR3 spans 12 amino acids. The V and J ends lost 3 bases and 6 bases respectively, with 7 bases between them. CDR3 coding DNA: TGTGCCAGCAGCTCGGACGCCAATGAGCAGTTCTTC. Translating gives CASSSDANEQFF.

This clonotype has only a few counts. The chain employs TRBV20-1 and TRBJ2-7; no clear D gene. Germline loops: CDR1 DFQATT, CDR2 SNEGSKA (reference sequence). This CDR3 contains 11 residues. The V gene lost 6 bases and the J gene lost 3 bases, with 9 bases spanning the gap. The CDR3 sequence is CSASGFYEQYF. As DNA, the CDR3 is TGCAGTGCATCCGGGTTCTACGAGCAGTACTTC.

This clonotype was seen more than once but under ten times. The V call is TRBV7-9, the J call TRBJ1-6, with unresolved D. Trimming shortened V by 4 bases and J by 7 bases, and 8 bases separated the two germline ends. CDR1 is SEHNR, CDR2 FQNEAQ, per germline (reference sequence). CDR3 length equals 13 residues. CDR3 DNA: TGTGCCAGCAGCTATGGATTGAATTCACCCCTCCACTTT. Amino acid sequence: CASSYGLNSPLHF.

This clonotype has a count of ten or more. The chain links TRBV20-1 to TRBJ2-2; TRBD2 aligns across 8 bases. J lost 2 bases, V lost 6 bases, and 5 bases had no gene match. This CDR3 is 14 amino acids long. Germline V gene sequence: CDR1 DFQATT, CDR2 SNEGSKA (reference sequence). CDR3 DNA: TGCAGTGCGAGAACTAGCGGCAACACCGGGGAGCTGTTTTTT. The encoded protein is CSARTSGNTGELFF.

The CDR3 loop reads CASSYSVGGPSDEQFF. DNA for the CDR3: TGTGCCAGCAGTTACTCGGTTGGCGGACCCAGCGATGAGCAGTTCTTC. The chain uses TRBV6-2 or TRBV6-3 and TRBJ2-1, with D unclear. The germline gives CDR1 MNHEY, CDR2 SVGEGT. This CDR3 has 16 amino acids. V dropped 0 bases and J dropped 8 bases, with 17 bases sitting between them.

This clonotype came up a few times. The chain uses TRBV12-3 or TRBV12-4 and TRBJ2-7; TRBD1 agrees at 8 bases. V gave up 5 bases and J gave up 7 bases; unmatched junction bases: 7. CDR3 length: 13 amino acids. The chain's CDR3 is CASSGTGSGEQYF. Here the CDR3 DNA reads TGTGCCAGCAGTGGGACAGGTTCTGGAGAGCAGTACTTC.

The CDR3 loop is CASSSIASGANVLTF. The CDR3 region has the DNA TGTGCCAGCAGTTCCATAGCCTCTGGGGCCAACGTCCTGACTTTC. V usage is TRBV7-3 and J usage is TRBJ2-6; D unclear. From germline, CDR1 is SGHTA and CDR2 FQGTGA. The CDR3 covers 15 residues. Between the trimmed V and J ends, which lost 6 bases and 0 bases, there was a span of 9 bases.

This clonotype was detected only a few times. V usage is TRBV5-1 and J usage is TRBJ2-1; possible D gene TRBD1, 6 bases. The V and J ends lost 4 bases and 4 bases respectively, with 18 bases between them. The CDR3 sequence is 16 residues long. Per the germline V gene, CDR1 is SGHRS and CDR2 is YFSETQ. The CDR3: CASSRPDRIFYNEQFF. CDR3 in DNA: TGCGCCAGCAGCAGACCAGACAGGATATTTTACAATGAGCAGTTCTTC.

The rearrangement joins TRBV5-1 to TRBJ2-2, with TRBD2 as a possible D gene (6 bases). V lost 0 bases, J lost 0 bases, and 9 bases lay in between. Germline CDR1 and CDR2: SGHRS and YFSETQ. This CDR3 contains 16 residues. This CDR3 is CASSLVGTSNTGELFF. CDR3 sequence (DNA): TGCGCCAGCAGCTTGGTCGGGACTTCGAACACCGGGGAGCTGTTTTTT. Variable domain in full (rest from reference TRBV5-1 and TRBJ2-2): KAGVTQTPRYLIKTRGQQVTLSCSPISGHRSVSWYQQTPGQGLQFLFEYFSETQRNKGNFPGRFSGRQFSNSRSEMNVSTLELGDSALYLCASSLVGTSNTGELFFGEGSRLTVL.

The CDR3 DNA reads as TGCGCCAGCAGCTTGAGCGGGGGGTCATCGTTCAGTGAGCAGTTCTTC. Translated: CASSLSGGSSFSEQFF. V usage is TRBV5-1 and J usage is TRBJ2-1; TRBD2 aligns across 9 bases. The CDR3 loop spans 16 amino acids. V dropped 1 base and J dropped 9; count of bases not matched to a gene: 11. Germline CDR1 reads SGHRS; CDR2 reads YFSETQ. Combining the CDR3 with reference TRBV5-1 and TRBJ2-1 gives the whole variable domain KAGVTQTPRYLIKTRGQQVTLSCSPISGHRSVSWYQQTPGQGLQFLFEYFSETQRNKGNFPGRFSGRQFSNSRSEMNVSTLELGDSALYLCASSLSGGSSFSEQFFGPGTRLTVL.

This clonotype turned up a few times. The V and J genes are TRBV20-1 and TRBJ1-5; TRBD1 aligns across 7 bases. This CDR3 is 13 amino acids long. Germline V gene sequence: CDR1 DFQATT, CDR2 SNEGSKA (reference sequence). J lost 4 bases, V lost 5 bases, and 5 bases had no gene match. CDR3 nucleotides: TGCAGTGCTTGGACAGGCCTGAATCAGCCCCAGCATTTT. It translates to CSAWTGLNQPQHF.

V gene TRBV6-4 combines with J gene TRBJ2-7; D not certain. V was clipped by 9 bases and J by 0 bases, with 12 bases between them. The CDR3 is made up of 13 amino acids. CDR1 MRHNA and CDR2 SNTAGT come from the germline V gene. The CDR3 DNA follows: TGTGCCAGTAATTCCGTTCGCTCCTACGAGCAGTACTTC. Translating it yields CASNSVRSYEQYF.

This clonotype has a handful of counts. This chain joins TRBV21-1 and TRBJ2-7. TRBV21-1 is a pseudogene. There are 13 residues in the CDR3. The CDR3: CASSKASGYEQYF. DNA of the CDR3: TGTGCCAGCAGCAAAGCGAGCGGCTACGAGCAGTACTTC.

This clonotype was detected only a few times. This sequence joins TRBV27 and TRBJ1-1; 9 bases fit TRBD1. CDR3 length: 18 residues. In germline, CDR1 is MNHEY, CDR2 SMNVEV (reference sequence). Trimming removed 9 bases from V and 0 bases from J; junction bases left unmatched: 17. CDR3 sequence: CASRHWTGALIMNTEAFF. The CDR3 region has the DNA TGTGCCAGTCGTCACTGGACAGGGGCCCTCATCATGAACACTGAAGCTTTCTTT.

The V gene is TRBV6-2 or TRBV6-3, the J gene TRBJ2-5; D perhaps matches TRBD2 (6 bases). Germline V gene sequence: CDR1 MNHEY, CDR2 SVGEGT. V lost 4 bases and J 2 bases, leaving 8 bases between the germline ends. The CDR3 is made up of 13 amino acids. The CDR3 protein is CASSSRDQETQYF. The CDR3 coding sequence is TGTGCCAGCAGTTCGCGGGATCAAGAGACCCAGTACTTC.

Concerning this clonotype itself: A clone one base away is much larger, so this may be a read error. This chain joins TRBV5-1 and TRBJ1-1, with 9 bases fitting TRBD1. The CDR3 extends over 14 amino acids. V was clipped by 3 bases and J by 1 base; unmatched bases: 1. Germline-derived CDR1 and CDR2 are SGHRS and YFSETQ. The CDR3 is CASSWDRANTEAFF. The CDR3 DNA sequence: TGCGCCAGCAGCTGGGACAGGGCGAACACTGAAGCTTTCTTT.

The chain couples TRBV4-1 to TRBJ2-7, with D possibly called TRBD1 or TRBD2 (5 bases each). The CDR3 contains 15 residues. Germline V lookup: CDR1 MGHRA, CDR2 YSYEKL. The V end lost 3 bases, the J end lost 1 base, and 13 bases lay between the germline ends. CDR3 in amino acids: CASSQGDRSSYEQYF. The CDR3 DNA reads TGCGCCAGCAGCCAGGGGGACCGCTCATCCTACGAGCAGTACTTC.